The rows below give T cell receptor beta chains drawn from one sample of a study of cytomegalovirus exposure and HLA in healthy donors. Profiling relied on immunoSEQ multiplex PCR, and the TCRdb table lists in-frame clones only, not all of them. The data include some 48,000 clones; the top ten clones carry around 5.6%. What was sequenced was PBMCs. The receptors stem from a male donor in good health and CMV-seropositive. Each CDR3 is given with its conserved first and last residue.

j_gene: TRBJ2-1; len: 12; v_gene: TRBV7-9; CDR3aa: CASSLRQDEQFF
j_gene: TRBJ1-5; len: 14; v_gene: TRBV18; CDR3aa: CASSPSGIRQPQHF
j_gene: TRBJ1-1; len: 13; v_gene: TRBV27; CDR3aa: CASQEGMNTEAFF
j_gene: TRBJ2-7; len: 14; v_gene: TRBV14; CDR3aa: CASSRTRGTNEQYF
j_gene: TRBJ1-6; len: 14; v_gene: TRBV28; CDR3aa: CASSIGGESVPLHF
j_gene: TRBJ1-2; len: 12; v_gene: TRBV30; CDR3aa: CAWSGVAGGYTF
j_gene: TRBJ2-7; len: 15; v_gene: TRBV4-3; CDR3aa: CASARWQGDSYEQYF
j_gene: TRBJ1-5; len: 17; v_gene: TRBV30; CDR3aa: CAWSRQRTTYSNQPQHF
j_gene: TRBJ2-1; len: 15; v_gene: TRBV9; CDR3aa: CASSLAGGPYNEQFF
j_gene: TRBJ1-1; len: 13; v_gene: TRBV9; CDR3aa: CASSSSVGTEAFF
j_gene: TRBJ2-5; len: 14; v_gene: TRBV6-5; CDR3aa: CASRATAGQETQYF
j_gene: TRBJ2-5; len: 16; v_gene: TRBV6-4; CDR3aa: CASSPGLAGGQETQYF
j_gene: TRBJ1-2; len: 16; v_gene: TRBV5-4; CDR3aa: CASSSRDRVNSFGYTF
j_gene: TRBJ1-3; len: 16; v_gene: TRBV4-2; CDR3aa: CASSHDGTDSGNTIYF
j_gene: TRBJ2-3; len: 16; v_gene: TRBV18; CDR3aa: CASSPPQGQGTDTQYF
j_gene: TRBJ2-5; len: 14; v_gene: TRBV7-9; CDR3aa: CASSFRRTGETQYF
j_gene: TRBJ1-2; len: 13; v_gene: TRBV6-4; CDR3aa: CASSDAAGWGYTF
j_gene: TRBJ2-7; len: 15; v_gene: TRBV4-1; CDR3aa: CASSQDLAGPYEQYF
j_gene: TRBJ2-1; len: 16; v_gene: TRBV11-2; CDR3aa: CASSLEPRSSYNEQFF
j_gene: TRBJ1-1; len: 13; v_gene: TRBV30; CDR3aa: CAWSGGWGTEAFF
j_gene: TRBJ1-4; len: 18; v_gene: TRBV5-1; CDR3aa: CASSLGGSTAATNEKLFF
j_gene: TRBJ1-1; len: 14; v_gene: TRBV18; CDR3aa: CASSPRQGWTEAFF
j_gene: TRBJ2-5; len: 14; v_gene: TRBV4-3; CDR3aa: CASSRDRGPETQYF
j_gene: TRBJ2-3; len: 13; v_gene: TRBV7-3; CDR3aa: CASSFNTRDTQYF
j_gene: TRBJ2-7; len: 14; v_gene: TRBV27; CDR3aa: CASSLVGQNYEQYF
j_gene: TRBJ2-2; len: 16; v_gene: TRBV9; CDR3aa: CASSVAGAGVAGELFF
j_gene: TRBJ1-3; len: 14; v_gene: TRBV19; CDR3aa: CASNRQLSGNTIYF
j_gene: TRBJ2-3; len: 13; v_gene: TRBV6-5; CDR3aa: CASSQLGADTQYF
j_gene: TRBJ2-1; len: 15; v_gene: TRBV4-2; CDR3aa: CASSQPGQKGHEQFF
j_gene: TRBJ2-7; len: 16; v_gene: TRBV19; CDR3aa: CASSISTGTGLYEQYF
j_gene: TRBJ1-2; len: 17; v_gene: TRBV4-3; CDR3aa: CASSQEGRGTNFYGYTF
j_gene: TRBJ2-5; len: 15; v_gene: TRBV9; CDR3aa: CASSVGRLTQETQYF
j_gene: TRBJ2-3; len: 16; v_gene: TRBV6-5; CDR3aa: CASSYSKDSPTDTQYF
j_gene: TRBJ2-4; len: 16; v_gene: TRBV25-1; CDR3aa: CASSPFLGTGGNIQYF
j_gene: TRBJ2-6; len: 16; v_gene: TRBV7-3; CDR3aa: CASSPTSDSGANVLTF
j_gene: TRBJ2-2; len: 15; v_gene: TRBV6-5; CDR3aa: CASSPGGAITGELFF
j_gene: TRBJ1-5; len: 15; v_gene: TRBV19; CDR3aa: CASSFLRADNQPQHF
j_gene: TRBJ2-5; len: 15; v_gene: TRBV19; CDR3aa: CASTPGTGNQETQYF
j_gene: TRBJ1-1; len: 13; v_gene: TRBV9; CDR3aa: CASSVAVNTEAFF
j_gene: TRBJ1-2; len: 15; v_gene: TRBV2; CDR3aa: CASSDGGRGNYGYTF
j_gene: TRBJ1-1; len: 15; v_gene: TRBV28; CDR3aa: CASIGLGQKNTEAFF
j_gene: TRBJ1-3; len: 15; v_gene: TRBV7-2; CDR3aa: CASSRQRTSGNTIYF
j_gene: TRBJ2-5; len: 12; v_gene: TRBV5-1; CDR3aa: CASSFYGETQYF
j_gene: TRBJ2-3; len: 14; v_gene: TRBV2; CDR3aa: CASSAGVGTDTQYF
j_gene: TRBJ1-1; len: 15; v_gene: TRBV5-1; CDR3aa: CASSLHGDMNTEAFF
j_gene: TRBJ2-7; len: 13; v_gene: TRBV5-6; CDR3aa: CASRGTGLYEQYF
j_gene: TRBJ1-1; len: 15; v_gene: TRBV19; CDR3aa: CASRQTGRSGTEAFF
j_gene: TRBJ1-5; len: 15; v_gene: TRBV19; CDR3aa: CASRTGVVSNQPQHF